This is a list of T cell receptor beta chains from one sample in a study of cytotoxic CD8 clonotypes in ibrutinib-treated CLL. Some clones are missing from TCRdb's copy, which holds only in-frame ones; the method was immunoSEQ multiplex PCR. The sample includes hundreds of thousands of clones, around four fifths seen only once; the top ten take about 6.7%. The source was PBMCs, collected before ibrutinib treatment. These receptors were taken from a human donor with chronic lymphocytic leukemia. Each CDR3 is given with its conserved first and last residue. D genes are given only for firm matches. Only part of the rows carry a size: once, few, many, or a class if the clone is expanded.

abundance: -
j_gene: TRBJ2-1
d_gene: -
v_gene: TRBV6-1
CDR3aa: CASSEARTGRSSNEQFF
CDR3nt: TGTGCCAGCAGTGAAGCGCGCACAGGGCGGAGCAGCAATGAGCAGTTCTTC

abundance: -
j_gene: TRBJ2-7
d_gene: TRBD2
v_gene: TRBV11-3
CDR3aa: CASSLAAGDTYEQYF
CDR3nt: TGTGCCAGCAGCTTAGCGGCGGGAGACACCTACGAGCAGTACTTC

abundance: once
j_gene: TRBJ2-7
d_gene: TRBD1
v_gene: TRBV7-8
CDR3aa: CASSYDRDYEQYF
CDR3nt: TGTGCCAGCAGCTATGACAGGGACTACGAGCAGTACTTC

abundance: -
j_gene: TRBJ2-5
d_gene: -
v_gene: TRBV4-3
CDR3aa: CASSQLHGRQETQYF
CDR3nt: TGCGCCAGCAGCCAATTGCACGGTCGCCAAGAGACCCAGTACTTC

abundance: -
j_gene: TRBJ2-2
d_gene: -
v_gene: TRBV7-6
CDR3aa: CASSVRDIDTGELFF
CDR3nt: TGTGCCAGCAGCGTGCGGGACATAGACACCGGGGAGCTGTTTTTT

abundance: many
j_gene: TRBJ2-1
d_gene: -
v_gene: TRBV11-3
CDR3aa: CASSNRTYNEQFF
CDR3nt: TGTGCCAGCAGCAACAGGACTTACAATGAGCAGTTCTTC

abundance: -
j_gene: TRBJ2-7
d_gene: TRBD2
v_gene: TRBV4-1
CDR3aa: CASSRLAGDVQYF
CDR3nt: TGCGCCAGCAGTAGACTAGCGGGAGATGTGCAGTACTTC

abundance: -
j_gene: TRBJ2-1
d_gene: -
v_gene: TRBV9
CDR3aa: CASSAREQFF
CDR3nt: TGTGCCAGCAGCGCCCGAGAGCAGTTCTTC

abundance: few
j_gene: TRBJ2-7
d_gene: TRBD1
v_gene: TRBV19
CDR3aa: CASSEPGTGKYEQYF
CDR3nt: TGTGCCAGTAGTGAACCCGGGACAGGAAAATACGAGCAGTACTTC

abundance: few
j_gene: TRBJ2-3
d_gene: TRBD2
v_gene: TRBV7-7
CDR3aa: CASSLGASGRAADTQYF
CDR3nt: TGTGCCAGCAGCTTGGGCGCTAGCGGGAGGGCGGCAGATACGCAGTATTTT

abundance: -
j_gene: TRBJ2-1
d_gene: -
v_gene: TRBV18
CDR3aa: CASSPRATSYNEQFF
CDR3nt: TGTGCCAGCTCACCACGAGCCACCTCTTACAATGAGCAGTTCTTC

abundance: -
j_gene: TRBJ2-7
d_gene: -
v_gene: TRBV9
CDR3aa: CASSGGQGSSYEQYF
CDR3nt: TGTGCCAGCAGCGGAGGGCAGGGAAGCTCCTACGAGCAGTACTTC

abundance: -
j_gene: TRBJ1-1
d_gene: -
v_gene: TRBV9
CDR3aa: CASSEPGRPLSEAFF
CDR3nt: TGTGCCAGCAGCGAACCCGGAAGGCCCCTTTCTGAAGCTTTCTTT

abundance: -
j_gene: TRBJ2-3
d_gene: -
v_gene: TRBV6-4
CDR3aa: CASSDLARADTQYF
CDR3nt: TGTGCCAGCAGTGATCTAGCCCGGGCAGATACGCAGTATTTT

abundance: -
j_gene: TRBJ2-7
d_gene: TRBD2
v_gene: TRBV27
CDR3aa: CASSQRAGGAYEQYF
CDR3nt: TGTGCCAGCAGCCAAAGGGCGGGAGGGGCTTACGAGCAGTACTTC

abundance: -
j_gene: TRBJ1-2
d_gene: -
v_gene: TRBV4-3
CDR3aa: CASSQDRKTDPINYGYTF
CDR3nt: TGCGCCAGCAGCCAAGATCGGAAAACAGACCCAATTAACTATGGCTACACCTTC

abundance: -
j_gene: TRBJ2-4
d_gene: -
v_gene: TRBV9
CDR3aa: CASSVGQGRNIQYF
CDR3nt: TGTGCCAGCAGCGTAGGGCAGGGGAGGAACATTCAGTACTTC

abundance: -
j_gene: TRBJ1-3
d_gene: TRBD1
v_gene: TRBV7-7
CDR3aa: CASSLWDRAPGNTIYF
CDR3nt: TGTGCTAGCAGCTTGTGGGACAGGGCTCCTGGAAACACCATATATTTT

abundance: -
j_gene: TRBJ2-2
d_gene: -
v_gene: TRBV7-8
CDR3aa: CASARFDTGELFF
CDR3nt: TGTGCCAGCGCCCGGTTCGACACCGGGGAGCTGTTTTTT

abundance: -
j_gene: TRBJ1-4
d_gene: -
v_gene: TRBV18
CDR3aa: CASSPDSLVEKLFF
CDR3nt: TGTGCCAGCTCCCCGGACAGCCTAGTTGAAAAACTGTTTTTT

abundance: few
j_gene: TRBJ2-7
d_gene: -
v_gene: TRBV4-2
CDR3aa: CASSQAEGSGYEQYF
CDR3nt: TGTGCCAGCAGCCAAGCCGAGGGGTCGGGGTACGAGCAGTACTTC

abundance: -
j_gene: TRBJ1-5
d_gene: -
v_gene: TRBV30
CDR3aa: CAWSDGLFNQPQHF
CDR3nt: TGTGCCTGGAGTGACGGTTTGTTCAATCAGCCCCAGCATTTT

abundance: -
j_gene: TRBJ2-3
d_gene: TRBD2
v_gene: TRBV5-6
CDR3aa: CASSLGAGADTQYF
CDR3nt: TGTGCCAGCAGCTTGGGGGCGGGAGCGGATACGCAGTATTTT

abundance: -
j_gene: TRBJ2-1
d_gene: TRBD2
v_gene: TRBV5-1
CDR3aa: CASSQLAVSSYNEQFF
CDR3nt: TGCGCCAGCAGCCAACTAGCGGTTAGCTCCTACAATGAGCAGTTCTTC

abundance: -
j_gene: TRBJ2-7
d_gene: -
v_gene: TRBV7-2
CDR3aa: CASSGRQIYEQYF
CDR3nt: TGTGCCAGCAGCGGTAGACAGATTTACGAGCAGTACTTC

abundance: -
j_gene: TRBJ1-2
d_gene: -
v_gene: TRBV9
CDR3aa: CASRPIGGYTF
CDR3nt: TGTGCCAGCAGGCCGATTGGCGGCTACACCTTC

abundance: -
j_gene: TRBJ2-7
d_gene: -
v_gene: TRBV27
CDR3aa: CASGRRGFYEQYF
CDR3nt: TGTGCCTCTGGAAGGCGGGGTTTCTACGAGCAGTACTTC

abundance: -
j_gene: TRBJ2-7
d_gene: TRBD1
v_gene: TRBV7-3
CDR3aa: CASSLGQGAVYEQYF
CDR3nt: TGTGCCAGCAGCTTGGGACAGGGGGCAGTTTACGAGCAGTACTTC

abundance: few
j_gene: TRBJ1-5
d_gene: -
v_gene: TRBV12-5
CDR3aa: CASGLSGQITNQPQHF
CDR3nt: TGTGCTAGTGGTTTGTCGGGCCAGATCACCAATCAGCCCCAGCATTTT

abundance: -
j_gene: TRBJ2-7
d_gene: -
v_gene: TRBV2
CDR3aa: CASSEAGRGTYEQYF
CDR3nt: TGTGCCAGCAGTGAAGCGGGCAGGGGTACCTACGAGCAGTACTTC